The rows below give T cell receptor beta chains drawn from one sample of a study of shared clonotypes between healthy human individuals. Clones were sequenced by immunoSEQ multiplex PCR, and TCRdb holds only the in-frame ones, with some missing. The repertoire holds over a million clones, with roughly 75% as singletons. The sample consisted of memory CD4+ T cells sorted from blood. These TCRs come from a man aged 18-30 years in good health. CDR3s leave out the opening cysteine and the closing phenylalanine or tryptophan. Fields, in order: J gene, D gene, CDR3 length, V gene, clone size, CDR3 protein. The D gene is left open where the match is weak. Clone size is shown for a subset of rows, as once, few, many or a class of expanded clone.

j_gene: TRBJ2-3; d_gene: TRBD2; len: 13; v_gene: TRBV5-1; abundance: -; CDR3aa: ASRGTSHQGDTQY
j_gene: TRBJ2-5; d_gene: TRBD1; len: 15; v_gene: TRBV5-1; abundance: -; CDR3aa: ASSLGAPGQYQETQY
j_gene: TRBJ1-1; d_gene: -; len: 11; v_gene: TRBV27; abundance: -; CDR3aa: ASSPPGLTEAF
j_gene: TRBJ2-5; d_gene: -; len: 13; v_gene: TRBV5-5; abundance: -; CDR3aa: ASSPRGQTLETQY
j_gene: TRBJ1-6; d_gene: TRBD1; len: 14; v_gene: TRBV27; abundance: few; CDR3aa: ASSSYRQGGNSPLH
j_gene: TRBJ2-1; d_gene: -; len: 13; v_gene: TRBV5-1; abundance: -; CDR3aa: ASSLLVGGGDEQF
j_gene: TRBJ1-4; d_gene: -; len: 13; v_gene: TRBV6-6; abundance: -; CDR3aa: ASSSAQTTNEKLF
j_gene: TRBJ2-1; d_gene: -; len: 13; v_gene: TRBV7-9; abundance: once; CDR3aa: ASSLVGNLYDEQF
j_gene: TRBJ1-1; d_gene: TRBD1; len: 12; v_gene: TRBV5-1; abundance: -; CDR3aa: ASNPDRGNTEAF
j_gene: TRBJ1-1; d_gene: TRBD1; len: 11; v_gene: TRBV2; abundance: -; CDR3aa: ASSRTGGTEAF
j_gene: TRBJ2-1; d_gene: -; len: 14; v_gene: TRBV6-5; abundance: -; CDR3aa: ASSYDGAGYYNEQF
j_gene: TRBJ1-6; d_gene: -; len: 11; v_gene: TRBV10-3; abundance: few; CDR3aa: AISEGGNSPLH
j_gene: TRBJ1-1; d_gene: -; len: 11; v_gene: TRBV18; abundance: few; CDR3aa: ASSGQGNTEAF
j_gene: TRBJ1-6; d_gene: TRBD1; len: 13; v_gene: TRBV5-1; abundance: -; CDR3aa: ASSPGTVYNSPLH
j_gene: TRBJ1-4; d_gene: -; len: 14; v_gene: TRBV19; abundance: few; CDR3aa: ASSISTGFTNEKLF
j_gene: TRBJ1-5; d_gene: -; len: 13; v_gene: TRBV19; abundance: few; CDR3aa: ASSIEGGFGQPQH
j_gene: TRBJ1-2; d_gene: TRBD1; len: 13; v_gene: TRBV6-5; abundance: few; CDR3aa: ASNSGQGGSYGYT
j_gene: TRBJ2-7; d_gene: -; len: 13; v_gene: TRBV10-2; abundance: -; CDR3aa: ASTTPGASGREQY
j_gene: TRBJ2-2; d_gene: -; len: 11; v_gene: TRBV4-1; abundance: -; CDR3aa: ATKNVGHGELF
j_gene: TRBJ1-2; d_gene: TRBD1; len: 13; v_gene: TRBV18; abundance: -; CDR3aa: ASSPPEGQNYGYT
j_gene: TRBJ2-5; d_gene: TRBD1; len: 13; v_gene: TRBV25-1; abundance: -; CDR3aa: ASSEQGAGQETQY
j_gene: TRBJ1-1; d_gene: TRBD1; len: 14; v_gene: TRBV5-4; abundance: -; CDR3aa: ASSLSGQGGGTEAF
j_gene: TRBJ1-2; d_gene: -; len: 11; v_gene: TRBV10-3; abundance: -; CDR3aa: ASCPDSNYGYT
j_gene: TRBJ1-4; d_gene: -; len: 11; v_gene: TRBV10-2; abundance: once; CDR3aa: ASTQGLRGKLF
j_gene: TRBJ2-1; d_gene: -; len: 9; v_gene: TRBV2; abundance: -; CDR3aa: ASSFHNEQF
j_gene: TRBJ1-1; d_gene: -; len: 10; v_gene: TRBV6-5; abundance: few; CDR3aa: ASSRIGIEAF
j_gene: TRBJ1-5; d_gene: -; len: 12; v_gene: TRBV7-2; abundance: -; CDR3aa: ASSFYGSYQPQH
j_gene: TRBJ1-4; d_gene: -; len: 12; v_gene: TRBV11-2; abundance: once; CDR3aa: ASSPMTGGEKLF
j_gene: TRBJ1-3; d_gene: -; len: 14; v_gene: TRBV30; abundance: -; CDR3aa: AWSGVKDRSGNTIY
j_gene: TRBJ2-7; d_gene: TRBD1; len: 15; v_gene: TRBV7-9; abundance: -; CDR3aa: ASSLGQGNTVSYEQY
j_gene: TRBJ2-1; d_gene: -; len: 9; v_gene: TRBV7-9; abundance: -; CDR3aa: ASSLTGEQF
j_gene: TRBJ1-1; d_gene: -; len: 13; v_gene: TRBV27; abundance: few; CDR3aa: ASSLSNRAATEAF
j_gene: TRBJ1-2; d_gene: -; len: 12; v_gene: TRBV23-1; abundance: -; CDR3aa: ASSQTRGGWGYT
j_gene: TRBJ2-1; d_gene: TRBD2; len: 14; v_gene: TRBV4-1; abundance: -; CDR3aa: ASSQGGLAGVNEQF
j_gene: TRBJ1-2; d_gene: -; len: 13; v_gene: TRBV7-9; abundance: once; CDR3aa: ASSPPTLQGSGYT
j_gene: TRBJ1-1; d_gene: -; len: 15; v_gene: TRBV5-4; abundance: -; CDR3aa: ASSFPGGPQSGTEAF
j_gene: TRBJ1-4; d_gene: -; len: 10; v_gene: TRBV28; abundance: -; CDR3aa: ASAIRNEKLF
j_gene: TRBJ1-4; d_gene: -; len: 14; v_gene: TRBV28; abundance: once; CDR3aa: ASRGGRTVLNEKLF
j_gene: TRBJ2-2; d_gene: -; len: 12; v_gene: TRBV5-6; abundance: -; CDR3aa: ASSTGLNTGELF
j_gene: TRBJ2-6; d_gene: -; len: 16; v_gene: TRBV5-1; abundance: -; CDR3aa: ASSWGPHQGSGANVLT
j_gene: TRBJ2-1; d_gene: -; len: 13; v_gene: TRBV9; abundance: -; CDR3aa: ASSAGGQYYNEQF
j_gene: TRBJ1-1; d_gene: TRBD1; len: 15; v_gene: TRBV7-9; abundance: -; CDR3aa: ASSLLLGAGGNTEAF
j_gene: TRBJ2-1; d_gene: TRBD2; len: 13; v_gene: TRBV5-1; abundance: once; CDR3aa: ASSLRTSGDNEQF
j_gene: TRBJ2-1; d_gene: -; len: 12; v_gene: TRBV5-1; abundance: -; CDR3aa: ASSPLEAYNEQF
j_gene: TRBJ1-6; d_gene: TRBD1; len: 14; v_gene: TRBV6-6; abundance: -; CDR3aa: ASSLTDRKQGGPLH
j_gene: TRBJ2-3; d_gene: TRBD1; len: 14; v_gene: TRBV7-7; abundance: -; CDR3aa: ASSLGGQGRHHTQY
j_gene: TRBJ2-7; d_gene: -; len: 10; v_gene: TRBV2; abundance: -; CDR3aa: ASRQSSYEQY
j_gene: TRBJ1-2; d_gene: -; len: 12; v_gene: TRBV5-1; abundance: once; CDR3aa: ASSLTGSGYGYT